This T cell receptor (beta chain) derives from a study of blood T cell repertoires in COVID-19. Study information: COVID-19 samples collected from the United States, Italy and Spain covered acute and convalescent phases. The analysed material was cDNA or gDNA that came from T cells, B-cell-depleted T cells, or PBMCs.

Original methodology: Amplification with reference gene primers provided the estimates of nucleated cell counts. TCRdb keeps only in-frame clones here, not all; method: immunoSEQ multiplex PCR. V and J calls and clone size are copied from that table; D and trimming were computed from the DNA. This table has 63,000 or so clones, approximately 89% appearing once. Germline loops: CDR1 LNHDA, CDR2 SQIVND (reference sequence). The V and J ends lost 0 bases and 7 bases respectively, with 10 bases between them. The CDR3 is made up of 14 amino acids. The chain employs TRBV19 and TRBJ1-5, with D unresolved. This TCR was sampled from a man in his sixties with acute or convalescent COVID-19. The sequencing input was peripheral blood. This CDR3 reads CASSIDRRGQPQHF. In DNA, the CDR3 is TGTGCCAGTAGTATAGATCGGCGAGGGCAGCCCCAGCATTTT.